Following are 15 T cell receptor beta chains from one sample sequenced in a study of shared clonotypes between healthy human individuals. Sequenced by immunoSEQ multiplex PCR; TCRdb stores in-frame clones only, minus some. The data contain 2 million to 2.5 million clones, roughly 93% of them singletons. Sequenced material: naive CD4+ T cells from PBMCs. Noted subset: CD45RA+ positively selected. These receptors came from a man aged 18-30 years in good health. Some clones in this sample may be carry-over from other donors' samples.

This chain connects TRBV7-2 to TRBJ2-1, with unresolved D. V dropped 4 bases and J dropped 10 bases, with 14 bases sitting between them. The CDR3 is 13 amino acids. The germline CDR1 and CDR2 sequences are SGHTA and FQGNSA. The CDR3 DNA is TGTGCCAGCAGCTCCTCCGGGCCCCAGGAGCAGTTCTTC. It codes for CASSSSGPQEQFF.

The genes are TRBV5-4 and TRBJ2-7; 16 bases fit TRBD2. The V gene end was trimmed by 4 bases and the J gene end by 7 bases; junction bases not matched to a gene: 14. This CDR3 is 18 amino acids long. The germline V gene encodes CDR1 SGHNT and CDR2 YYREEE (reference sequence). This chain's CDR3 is CASSKGLAGGGYRGEQYF. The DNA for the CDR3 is TGTGCCAGCAGCAAGGGACTAGCGGGAGGGGGATATCGTGGTGAGCAGTACTTC.

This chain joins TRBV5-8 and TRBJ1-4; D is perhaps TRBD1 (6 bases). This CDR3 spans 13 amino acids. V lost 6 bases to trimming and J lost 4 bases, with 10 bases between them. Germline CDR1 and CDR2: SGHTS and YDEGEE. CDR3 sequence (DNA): TGTGCCAGCATCAGGGGTTTTAATGAAAAACTGTTTTTT. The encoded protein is CASIRGFNEKLFF.

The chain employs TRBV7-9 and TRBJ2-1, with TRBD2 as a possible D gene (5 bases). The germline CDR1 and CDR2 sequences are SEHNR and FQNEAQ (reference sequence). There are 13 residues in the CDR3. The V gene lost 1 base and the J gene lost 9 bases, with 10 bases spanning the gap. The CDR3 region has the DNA TGTGCCAGCAGCTTAGACGGGGTAGGTGAGCAGTTCTTC. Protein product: CASSLDGVGEQFF.

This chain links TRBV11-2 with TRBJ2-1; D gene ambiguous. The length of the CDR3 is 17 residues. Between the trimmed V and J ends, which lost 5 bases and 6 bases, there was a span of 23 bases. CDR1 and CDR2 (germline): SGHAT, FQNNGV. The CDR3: CASSQRSGPTTFNEQFF. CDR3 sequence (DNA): TGTGCCAGCAGCCAAAGGTCCGGACCCACAACTTTCAATGAGCAGTTCTTC.

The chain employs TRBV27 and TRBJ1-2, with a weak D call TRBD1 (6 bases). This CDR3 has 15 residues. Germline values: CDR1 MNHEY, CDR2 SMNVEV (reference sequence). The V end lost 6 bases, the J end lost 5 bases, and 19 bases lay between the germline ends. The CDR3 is CASSPSWTVTYGYTF. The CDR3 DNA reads TGTGCCAGCAGCCCCTCTTGGACAGTCACGTATGGCTACACCTTC.

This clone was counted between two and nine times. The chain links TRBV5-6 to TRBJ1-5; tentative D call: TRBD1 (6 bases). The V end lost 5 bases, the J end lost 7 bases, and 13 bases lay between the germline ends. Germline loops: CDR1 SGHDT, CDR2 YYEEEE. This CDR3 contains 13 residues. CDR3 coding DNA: TGTGCCAGCAGTGGAGGGGGAGTCCAGCCCCAGCATTTT. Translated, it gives CASSGGGVQPQHF.

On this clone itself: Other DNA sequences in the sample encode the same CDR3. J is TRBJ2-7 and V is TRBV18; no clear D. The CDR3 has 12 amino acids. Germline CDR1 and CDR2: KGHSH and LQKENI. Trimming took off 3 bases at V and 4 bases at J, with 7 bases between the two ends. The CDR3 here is CASSPLGYEQYF. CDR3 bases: TGTGCCAGCTCACCTTTGGGTTACGAGCAGTACTTC. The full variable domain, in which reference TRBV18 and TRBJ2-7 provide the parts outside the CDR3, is NAGVMQNPRHLVRRRGQEARLRCSPMKGHSHVYWYRQLPEEGLKFMVYLQKENIIDESGMPKERFSAEFPKEGPSILRIQQVVRGDSAAYFCASSPLGYEQYFGPGTRLTVT.

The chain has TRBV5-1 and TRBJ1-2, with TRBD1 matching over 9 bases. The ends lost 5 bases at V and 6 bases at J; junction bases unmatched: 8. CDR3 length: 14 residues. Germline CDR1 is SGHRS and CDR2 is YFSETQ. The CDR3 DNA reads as TGCGCCAGCAGGCCCCCGGGACAGGGAAATGGCTACACCTTC. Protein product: CASRPPGQGNGYTF.

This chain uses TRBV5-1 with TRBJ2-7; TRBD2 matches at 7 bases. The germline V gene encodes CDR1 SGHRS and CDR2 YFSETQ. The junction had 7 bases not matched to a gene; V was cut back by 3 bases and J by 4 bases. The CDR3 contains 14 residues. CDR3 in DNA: TGCGCCAGCAGCTCGGGTTCCGGGGGGTACGAGCAGTACTTC. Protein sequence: CASSSGSGGYEQYF.

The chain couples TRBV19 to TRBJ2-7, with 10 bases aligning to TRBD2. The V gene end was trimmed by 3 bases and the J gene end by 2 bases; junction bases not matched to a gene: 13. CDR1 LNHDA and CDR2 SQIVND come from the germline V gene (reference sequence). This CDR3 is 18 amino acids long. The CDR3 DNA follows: TGTGCCAGTAGTATGTCGGCTAGCGGGAGTTCTTGGGCCTACGAGCAGTACTTC. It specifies CASSMSASGSSWAYEQYF.

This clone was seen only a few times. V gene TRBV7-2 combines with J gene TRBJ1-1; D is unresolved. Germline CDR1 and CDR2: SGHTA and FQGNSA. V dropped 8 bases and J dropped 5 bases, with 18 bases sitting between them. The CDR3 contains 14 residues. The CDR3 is CASYSSPSQTEAFF. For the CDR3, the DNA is TGTGCCAGCTATTCCTCCCCCAGCCAAACTGAAGCTTTCTTT.

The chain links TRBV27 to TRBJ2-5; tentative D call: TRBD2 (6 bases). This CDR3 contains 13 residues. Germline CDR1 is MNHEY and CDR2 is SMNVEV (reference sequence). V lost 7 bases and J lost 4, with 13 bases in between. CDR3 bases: TGTGCCAGCACTCCTAGGAGGGGAGAGACCCAGTACTTC. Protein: CASTPRRGETQYF.

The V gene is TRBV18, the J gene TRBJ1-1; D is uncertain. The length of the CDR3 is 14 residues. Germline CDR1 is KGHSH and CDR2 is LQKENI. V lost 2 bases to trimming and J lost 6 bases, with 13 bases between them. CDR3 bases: TGTGCCAGCTCACCAGATCGGGCCAGACCTGAAGCTTTCTTT. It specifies CASSPDRARPEAFF.

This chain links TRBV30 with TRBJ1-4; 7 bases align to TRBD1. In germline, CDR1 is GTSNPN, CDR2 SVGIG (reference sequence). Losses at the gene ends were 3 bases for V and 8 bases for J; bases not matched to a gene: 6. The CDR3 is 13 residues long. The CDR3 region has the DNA TGTGCCTGGAGCCTAGGGGGCGGCGAAAAACTGTTTTTT. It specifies CAWSLGGGEKLFF.